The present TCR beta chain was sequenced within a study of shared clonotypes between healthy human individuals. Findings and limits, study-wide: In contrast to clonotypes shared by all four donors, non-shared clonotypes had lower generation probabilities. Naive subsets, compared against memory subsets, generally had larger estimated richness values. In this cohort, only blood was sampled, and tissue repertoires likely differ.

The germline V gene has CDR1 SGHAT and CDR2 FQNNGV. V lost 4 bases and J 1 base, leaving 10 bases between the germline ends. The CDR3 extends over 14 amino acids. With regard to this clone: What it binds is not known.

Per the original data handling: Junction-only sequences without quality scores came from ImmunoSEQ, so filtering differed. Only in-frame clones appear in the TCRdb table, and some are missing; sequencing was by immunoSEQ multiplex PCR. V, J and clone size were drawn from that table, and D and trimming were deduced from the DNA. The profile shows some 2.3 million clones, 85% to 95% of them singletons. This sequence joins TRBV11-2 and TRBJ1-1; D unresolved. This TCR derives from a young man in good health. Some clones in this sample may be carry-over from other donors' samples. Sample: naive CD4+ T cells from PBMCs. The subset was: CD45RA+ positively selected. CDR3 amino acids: CASSWGRSNTEAFF. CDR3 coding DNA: TGTGCCAGCAGCTGGGGTAGGTCGAACACTGAAGCTTTCTTT.